This T cell receptor beta chain comes out of a study of cytomegalovirus exposure and HLA in healthy donors (TCRdb year 2017). Regarding the complete study: According to an earlier analysis of 587 of the donors, about 179 million T cells yielded 100 million or so unique TCR beta sequences and roughly 280 Gb of sequence data. An early release that covered 500 to 800 HLA-typed donors contained around 300 gigabases of sequencing data and tens of millions of unique TCR sequences. Among the roughly 390 genotyped donors, approximately 77% belonged to the genetic ancestry cluster associated with self-reported Caucasian donors. The study was designed to test whether signatures of past pathogen exposure could be identified by cataloging public T cell receptors. The T cell repertoires of 666 subjects were profiled by immunosequencing and related to cytomegalovirus serostatus. Along with the approximately 700-subject first cohort, a separate validation cohort of over a hundred different subjects was used. The study combined high-throughput TCR immunosequencing, statistical association of individual TCRs with disease status, and machine learning to predict cytomegalovirus infection status. A later analysis re-analyzed previously published TCR beta repertoires from roughly 690 donors and added high-resolution HLA genotyping to study TCR occurrence patterns. Rather than using new phenotypic data, the later analysis identified candidate immune exposures from TCR beta sequences and from how often those sequences occurred across donors. An earlier analysis of some 500 of the donors used high-throughput TCR beta sequencing to judge whether each TCR beta V gene segment behaved as functional or pseudogenic. Donor age, sex, ethnicity and CMV serostatus were compiled alongside the repertoire data. Genome-wide SNP genotypes for about 65% of the 666 donors were used in a later genetic analysis, which treated that subset as a discovery cohort. All discovery cohort repertoires had been generated on a single sequencing platform. HLA typing included class I and class II loci at four-digit resolution. The number of typed donors differed by locus: 629-630 for A, B, C, DRB1 and DQB1; 522 for DQA1; 606 for DPA1; and some 430 for DPB1. About five DR-DQ haplotypes were treated as single units for association and clustering because of strong linkage in the cohort. Among roughly 400 genotyped donors of the cohort, an average of about 220,000 unique TCR beta nucleotide sequences was sequenced per donor, of which roughly 17% were non-productive.

On this clone itself: Its antigen remains unidentified. No much larger clonotype is one base removed from it; base qualities were not supplied.

From the germline V gene, CDR1 is MRHNA and CDR2 is SNTAGT. V lost 0 bases and J lost 2 bases, and the count of bases not matched to a germline gene is 2. The CDR3 starts with the cysteine, ends with the phenylalanine, and has 16 residues. The DNA shown is the 48-base CDR3, in frame from base 1. The cohort consisted of 670 or so healthy bone marrow donors. At the time of sampling, all cohort members were nominally healthy, though unrecorded immune exposures were likely present. The donor tested CMV seronegative and was one of the 352 seronegative cohort members. Every donor gave a peripheral blood sample, and the peripheral blood mononuclear cells from that sample were used for TCR beta sequencing. The Qiagen DNeasy Blood Extraction Kit was used to extract genomic DNA from the blood cell samples. What the authors observed across the whole study: In the study, around 150 TCR beta chains were listed as associated with cytomegalovirus. In a later analysis, some 17,000 TCR beta sequences were associated with specific HLA alleles at a false discovery rate of 0.05. A further reported finding was that TCR beta sequences accurately predicted the HLA-A and HLA-B alleles for most subjects in the first cohort. Cytomegalovirus status was reported to be diagnosed by the classifier with high specificity and sensitivity in both the original and validation cohorts. In a later genetic analysis, fewer N-insertions in productive TCRs were reported among donors in an Asian-associated ancestry cluster than the roughly 640-donor mean. According to a later analysis, most CMV-associated TCR beta chains appeared to be HLA-restricted, and the HLA associations seemed to be driven largely by CMV exposure. Because HLA typing was unavailable for some donors at each locus, only the typed subset was used in association tests. An association between a missense DCLRE1C variant and V-gene and J-gene trimming of TCR beta chains was found in a later genetic analysis and replicated in an independent cohort. Roughly uniform sequencing depth across donors was assumed in presence/absence analyses, although this assumption may not hold. Immune exposure information for the cohort was limited to CMV serostatus. In a later analysis, HLA-associated TCR beta chains showed more clonal expansion and lower generation probabilities than non-associated chains that were equally common. Some IMGT-functional V segments, including TRBV6-2 and TRBV6-3, could not be told apart with the 87-base-pair reads, so those segments were excluded. An earlier analysis of approximately 540 of the donors showed that most TCR beta V segments appeared in productive rearrangements either about 90% or about 30% of the time, which broadly matched IMGT annotations. Strong co-occurrence of HLA alleles, especially DR and DQ, made assigning TCR associations to individual alleles difficult. Linkage disequilibrium might explain the correlated functional status among segregating V segments, but an unknown experimental factor could not be ruled out. The sequencing pipeline was judged likely to have produced a cluster of highly shared sequence variants as a technical artifact. Several of the top co-occurrence clusters appeared to be linked to parvovirus B19, influenza, CMV and Epstein-Barr virus, according to a later analysis. In vitro tests confirmed that a few of the cytomegalovirus-associated TCR beta chains recognize cytomegalovirus antigens. Across donors, most TCR sequences were observed very rarely, whereas some public TCRs were present in many individuals. This cohort had only TCR beta chains sequenced, and the lack of alpha or paired-chain data limited which features could be detected. According to the authors, the approach could potentially be generalized to other disease states and immunological phenotypes. The earlier analysis of approximately 560 of the donors excluded over 15 rarely observed V segments, including chromosome 9 orphons, because counts were too low. In a later analysis, TCR association rates were found to vary across HLA loci, with the most associated TCRs seen for DRB1 alleles and the fewest for HLA-C alleles.

The library was built by means of the immunoSEQ multiplex PCR assay. For the multiplex PCR, a mixture combining 60 forward primers for TCR Vbeta segments and 13 reverse primers for TCR Jbeta segments was used. A multiplex PCR assay on genomic DNA amplified the CDR3 region of rearranged TCR beta genes. On the Illumina HiSeq System, the amplified TCR beta libraries were sequenced as 87-base-pair reads. The original methods were these. Across the roughly 600 repertoires, a later analysis counted about 81 million unique TCR beta chains, around 11 million of which were shared by at least two donors. Raw reads were error-corrected and collapsed into unique sequences with a nearest-neighbor algorithm that merged closely related sequences to remove PCR and sequencing errors. CDR3 sequences were aligned to IMGT reference sequences to assign V, D and J gene segments. For a sequence to be retained, a match of at least six nucleotides to both a V gene segment and a J gene segment was required. A rearrangement counted as productive if the CDR3 had no stop codons and remained in frame with V and J, and every other rearrangement counted as non-productive. CDR3 was defined according to IMGT convention as the region running from the second conserved V-encoded cysteine to the conserved J-encoded phenylalanine. In an earlier analysis of just under 600 of the donors, sequences lacking an unambiguous match to a single V gene segment were excluded. In an earlier analysis of a few hundred of the donors, a V segment was called functional when productive rearrangements were above 56.7%, and segregating when the standard deviation between donors exceeded 5%. A statistical classification framework was developed to diagnose cytomegalovirus status using the catalog of TCR beta chain sequences. V and J gene assignment, in a later analysis, came from comparing TCR nucleotide sequences with IMGT/GENE-DB human TR gene sequences. In a later analysis, CDR3 sequences and most-parsimonious VDJ recombination scenarios were assigned using the TCRdist pipeline. A later analysis defined each TCR beta chain by its CDR3 amino acid sequence plus V-gene family, and excluded reads lacking a unique V-gene family. To address suspected cross-contamination and a sequencing artifact, a later analysis removed some 620 highly shared, low-generation-probability nucleotide sequences. A later analysis calculated a clonal expansion index for each public chain from normalized within-repertoire ranks of inferred template counts. A later analysis computed generation probabilities with a VDJ recombination model fitted to out-of-frame rearrangements, and checked the results against IGoR. In a later analysis, TCR-TCR, TCR-HLA and TCR-CMV co-occurrence was scored with hypergeometric tests, and a repertoire-size bias correction was applied to TCR pairs. To estimate false discovery rates, a later analysis permuted the HLA or CMV assignments 20 times. A later analysis grouped co-occurring TCRs with DBSCAN, adding TCRdist sequence similarity when clustering within HLA-allele-positive subsets. Co-occurrence clustering excluded repertoires with fewer than 30,000 or more than 120,000 public chains, plus five with anomalous nucleotide sharing. The clones in this table, taken by TCRdb from immuneACCESS, are in-frame only. Not every clone is retained; where verified, under half of the shortfall comes from an unresolved V gene, and the cause of the rest is unknown. The DNA gave D and trimming, while V, J and clone size come from that table. This sample comprises about 170,000 clones, over 60% of them detected only once. Less than 1.6% of the sample is held by the ten biggest clonotypes.

Sequencing was carried out using PBMCs. This clonotype was sampled from a girl under 18 in good health and CMV-seronegative. The receptor chain draws on TRBV6-4 and TRBJ2-3; 10 junctional bases match TRBD2. The CDR3 loop reads CASSDSTSGDTDTQYF. Here is the DNA: TGTGCCAGCAGTGACTCAACTAGCGGGGACACAGATACGCAGTATTTT.